This T cell receptor beta chain was recovered during a study of T cells in localized non-small cell lung cancer (TCRdb year 2020). Context from the whole study: The study examined T cell repertoires in 200 to 300 patients with early-stage NSCLC and compared tumors with uninvolved tumor-adjacent lungs. The cohort comprised approximately 240 treatment-naïve NSCLC patients with resected, localized lung tumors. Of the NSCLC patients, fewer than 150 were male and approximately 110 were female, and the mean age was about 69 years.

As to this clone: It has no known antigen specificity. No much larger clone is present one base from it, and per-base qualities are unavailable.

At diagnosis, tumor, uninvolved tumor-adjacent lung and peripheral blood were collected and then preserved as a mix of FFPE and fresh-frozen material. Blood samples were analyzed as peripheral blood mononuclear cells for TCR repertoire profiling. On the study overall, not on this receptor specifically: Uninvolved tumor-adjacent lung showed the highest T cell clonality, higher than tumor, which suggests more focused antigenic responses in the adjacent lung. Of the top 100 tumor clones, a median of approximately 60 were detected in paired uninvolved adjacent lung; under 35 were also among that lung's top 100. Longer overall survival was associated with higher blood T cell density, whereas shorter survival was associated with higher adjacent-lung clonality. Because multi-region tumor sequencing was not done, intratumor heterogeneity could not be ruled out. Because the study design was exploratory, TCR variables were selected using unadjusted p-values without false-discovery rate correction.

The immunoSEQ Assay was used to sequence TCR beta CDR3 regions from DNA. The authors processed their data as follows. T cell density was computed as TCR beta template counts normalized to usable DNA estimated by amplifying housekeeping genes. Richness was estimated with the preseqR package, extrapolating to 400,000 templates for PBMC samples and 120,000 templates for tissue samples. Clonality was calculated as one minus Pielou's evenness. Tissue-enriched TCRs were identified by differential abundance testing using productive amino-acid clonotypes, minimum total count 5 and alpha 0.1. Repertoire overlap between compartments was quantified with the Jaccard Index and Morisita Overlap Index. GLIPH clustered TCR beta CDR3s with public tetramer-defined viral CDR3s; viral motifs required at least three viral sequences plus V-gene enrichment. TCRdb limited this immuneACCESS table to in-frame rearrangements with V and J called. A share of clones is missing; checked studies link under half to unresolved V genes, and the rest is unexplained. For V, J and clone size, that table is used; D and trimming come from the DNA. Counted in this sample were 35,000 to 40,000 clones; 80% to 90% of them appeared once. The ten most abundant clones make up roughly 2.5% of the sample.

The germline V gene (reference sequence) specifies SGHNT as CDR1 and YYREEE as CDR2. Including the terminal cysteine and phenylalanine, the CDR3 comprises 15 residues. The entry retains the CDR3 DNA only, 45 bases that are in frame from base 1. V is cut by 4 bases and J by 1 base, and the space between the germline ends is 11 bases. The V gene is TRBV5-4 and the J gene is TRBJ2-2, with TRBD1 tentatively as D gene (5 bases match). The sequencing used peripheral blood, collected before any cancer treatment. The sequence came from a woman between 35 and 70 years old with stage I lung adenocarcinoma. The CDR3 has the sequence CASSPRRVNTGELFF. In nucleotide form, the sequence is TGTGCCAGCAGCCCCCGCAGGGTGAACACCGGGGAGCTGTTTTTT.